The clone carrying this T cell receptor beta chain came up a few times. The antigen is not known. This sample was taken from a study of CD8+ T cells in alopecia areata. The wider study: Dosing spanned 6 to 18 months on tofacitinib, then 6 months off drug. Whole-study results and caveats: Compared with mice, patients displayed less clear TCR sharing, possibly for HLA-related reasons.

Extraction of RNA preceded its reverse transcription into cDNA, which served as the sequencing template. Clones were read by immunoSEQ multiplex PCR, and TCRdb kept only the in-frame ones, dropping some. The profile covers about 130,000 clones, with 45% to 65% appearing a single time and less than 5.5% taken by the ten largest. The germline V gene encodes CDR1 SGHRS and CDR2 YFSETQ. Trimming left V 3 bases short and J 5 bases short, with 14 bases between. CDR3 length: 14 residues. Peripheral blood samples and lesional scalp punch biopsies were obtained from alopecia areata patients. The chain couples TRBV5-1 to TRBJ1-1, with a tentative D call TRBD1 (6 bases). The receptor's source is a human donor with alopecia areata. The specimen was CD4+ T cells sorted from blood, collected at week 0. The CDR3 loop is CASSSNRESTEAFF. The CDR3 DNA is TGCGCCAGCAGCTCAAACAGGGAATCGACTGAAGCTTTCTTT. Combining the CDR3 with reference TRBV5-1 and TRBJ1-1 gives the whole variable domain KAGVTQTPRYLIKTRGQQVTLSCSPISGHRSVSWYQQTPGQGLQFLFEYFSETQRNKGNFPGRFSGRQFSNSRSEMNVSTLELGDSALYLCASSSNRESTEAFFGQGTRLTVV.